This is a list of T cell receptor beta chains from one sample in a study of vaccination effects on CD4 cells after COVID-19. Their recognized antigens are unknown. Clones were sequenced by immunoSEQ multiplex PCR, and TCRdb holds only the in-frame ones, with some missing. The sample lists around 67,000 clones; around 81% were seen once. The input for sequencing was CD4+ T cells from PBMCs cultured with HCoV-229E spike peptides, taken after COVID-19 vaccination. All receptors derive from a human donor who received a COVID-19 vaccine. CDR3s include the opening cysteine and the closing phenylalanine or tryptophan. A D gene is named only where the DNA matches it firmly. Only part of the rows carry a size: once, few, many, or a class if the clone is expanded.

v_gene	d_gene	j_gene	abundance	CDR3nt	CDR3aa
TRBV28	NA	TRBJ1-3	NA	TGTGCCAGCATGGGCAGGGGAGGTGACACCATATATTTT	CASMGRGGDTIYF
TRBV9	NA	TRBJ2-1	NA	TGTGCCAGCAGCGGGGGGGGACAGGTGTACAATGAGCAGTTCTTC	CASSGGGQVYNEQFF
TRBV3-1/TRBV3-2	NA	TRBJ1-4	NA	TGTGCCAGCAGCCAAGGCGGTGGGGATGAAAAACTGTTTTTT	CASSQGGGDEKLFF
TRBV3-1/TRBV3-2	TRBD1	TRBJ1-2	NA	TGTGCCAGCAGCCAATCCCCGGGACAGGGCATGAGCTACACCTTC	CASSQSPGQGMSYTF
TRBV11-2	NA	TRBJ2-5	NA	TGTGCCAGCAGCTTAGATCTTGCGGGGACCCAGTACTTC	CASSLDLAGTQYF
TRBV4-2	NA	TRBJ1-2	NA	TGTGCCAGCAGCCAAGAGTCATACCCGGACGGCGGCTACACCTTC	CASSQESYPDGGYTF
TRBV9	NA	TRBJ1-3	few	TGTGCCAGCAGCGTAGATAGATCCGGAAACACCATATATTTT	CASSVDRSGNTIYF
TRBV6-4	TRBD1	TRBJ2-3	NA	TGTGCCAGCAGTTGGACAGGGAGGACAGATACGCAGTATTTT	CASSWTGRTDTQYF
TRBV7-2	TRBD2	TRBJ2-5	NA	TGTGCCAGCAGCCACGGGACTAGCGGAGGGACCCAGTACTTC	CASSHGTSGGTQYF
TRBV7-2	NA	TRBJ1-5	NA	TGTGCCAGCAGCTCGACAGGCCCTAATCAGCCCCAGCATTTT	CASSSTGPNQPQHF
TRBV6-2/TRBV6-3	NA	TRBJ1-2	NA	TGTGCCAGCAGTTACCCGGACGGACGGCTGAAGGCTGGCTACACCTTC	CASSYPDGRLKAGYTF
TRBV14	TRBD1	TRBJ1-1	NA	TGTGCCAGCAGCCAAAGACAGGGATTGAGGGCTGAAGCTTTCTTT	CASSQRQGLRAEAFF
TRBV15	NA	TRBJ2-2	NA	TGTGCCACCAGCAGAGATCCCGGCAGCCCTAACACCGGGGAGCTGTTTTTT	CATSRDPGSPNTGELFF
TRBV7-2	NA	TRBJ1-3	NA	TGTGCCAGCAGCTTAAGTGGAAACACCATATATTTT	CASSLSGNTIYF
TRBV30	NA	TRBJ1-2	once	TGTGCCTGGAGGGTAGAGAACTATGGCTACACCTTC	CAWRVENYGYTF
TRBV12-3/TRBV12-4	NA	TRBJ1-1	NA	TGTGCCAGCAGTTTCGGGGATGAAACTGAAGCTTTCTTT	CASSFGDETEAFF
TRBV24-1	NA	TRBJ2-2	NA	TGTGCCACCAGGCGGGCTGCGAACACCGGGGAGCTGTTTTTT	CATRRAANTGELFF
TRBV3-1/TRBV3-2	NA	TRBJ1-2	few	TGTGCCAGCAGCCAAGCCAACAGGATTCCTCAGGTCTACACCTTC	CASSQANRIPQVYTF
TRBV19	NA	TRBJ1-3	few	TGTGCCAGTAGTATACGCCCGGAGTCGCCTACGGGGGGAAACACCATATATTTT	CASSIRPESPTGGNTIYF
TRBV5-1	TRBD2	TRBJ2-3	NA	TGCGCCAGCAGCTTGTCGGCGGGGGGGACAACAGATACGCAGTATTTT	CASSLSAGGTTDTQYF
TRBV19	NA	TRBJ1-2	NA	TGTGCCAGTAGCCGTTCAGACAACTCCTATGGCTACACCTTC	CASSRSDNSYGYTF
TRBV2	NA	TRBJ1-1	NA	TGTGCCAGCAGTGTACCAGGGCGCACTGAAGCTTTCTTT	CASSVPGRTEAFF
TRBV6-5	NA	TRBJ1-2	NA	TGTGCCAGCATACTCAATCTACGGACGGGAGGGGGCTACACCTTC	CASILNLRTGGGYTF
TRBV9	NA	TRBJ2-1	NA	TGTGCCAGCAGCACAAGGGCCCAAAACAATGAGCAGTTCTTC	CASSTRAQNNEQFF
TRBV5-6	NA	TRBJ1-1	NA	TGTGCCAGCAGCTTGCCTACGTTGGACCCTGAAGCTTTCTTT	CASSLPTLDPEAFF
TRBV5-6	NA	TRBJ1-4	NA	TGTGCCAGCAGCTCGCAGGGACACCTGGCAACTAATGAAAAACTGTTTTTT	CASSSQGHLATNEKLFF
TRBV9	NA	TRBJ1-5	NA	TGTGCCAGCAGCCTAGAAGGGGTTGGTCAGCCCCAGCATTTT	CASSLEGVGQPQHF
TRBV5-1	TRBD1	TRBJ2-1	NA	TGCGCCAGCAGCCCCGACAGGGGATCCTACAATGAGCAGTTCTTC	CASSPDRGSYNEQFF
TRBV6-5	NA	TRBJ1-5	NA	TGTGCCAGCAGGGGTACAAATCCCAATCAGCCCCAGCATTTT	CASRGTNPNQPQHF
TRBV5-4	NA	TRBJ1-1	NA	TGTGCCAGCAGCCCCGGGATCTTCACTGAAGCTTTCTTT	CASSPGIFTEAFF
TRBV10-1	NA	TRBJ1-5	NA	TGCGCCAGCACCCTCGGACAGTTTGGCAATCAGCCCCAGCATTTT	CASTLGQFGNQPQHF
TRBV12-3/TRBV12-4	TRBD1	TRBJ1-1	NA	TGTGCCAGCAGTCCACACGCAGGGGGAGCTTTCTTT	CASSPHAGGAFF
TRBV6-1	NA	TRBJ1-1	NA	TGTGCCAGCAGTGAAACTTCTGGGGAGGGGGAAGCTTTCTTT	CASSETSGEGEAFF
TRBV2	TRBD2	TRBJ2-1	once	TGTGCCAGCAGCGTTTCACTAGCGGGGGGGCCAGGTGAGCAGTTCTTC	CASSVSLAGGPGEQFF
TRBV4-1	TRBD1	TRBJ1-2	NA	TGCGCCAGCAGCCAAGGGGACAGAGTCTATGGCTACACCTTC	CASSQGDRVYGYTF
TRBV11-2	NA	TRBJ1-2	once	TGTGCCAGCAGCTCCGGGGGGAACGGCTACACCTTC	CASSSGGNGYTF
TRBV11-2	NA	TRBJ1-3	NA	TGTGCCAGCAGCTTAGTCGGGGGGCAGGGAAACACCATATATTTT	CASSLVGGQGNTIYF
TRBV6-5	NA	TRBJ1-5	NA	TGTGCCAGCAGTTACGGGGGGGCTGGTCAGCCCCAGCATTTT	CASSYGGAGQPQHF
TRBV9	NA	TRBJ2-1	NA	TGTGCCAGCAGCGCGAACAGGTACAATGAGCAGTTCTTC	CASSANRYNEQFF
TRBV6-6	NA	TRBJ2-2	few	TGTGCCAGCAGGCGACAGCTTTCGGACACCGGGGAGCTGTTTTTT	CASRRQLSDTGELFF
TRBV3-1/TRBV3-2	TRBD2	TRBJ2-3	NA	TGTGCCAGCAGCCCCACTTTCCTAGCGGGGGGGGCAGATACGCAGTATTTT	CASSPTFLAGGADTQYF
TRBV18	TRBD1	TRBJ1-3	NA	TGTGCCAGCTCCCCGACAGGGTCTGGAAACACCATATATTTT	CASSPTGSGNTIYF
TRBV5-1	TRBD2	TRBJ2-3	NA	TGCGCCAGCAGCTTACCCGGGACTAGCGGCATTCATACGCAGTATTTT	CASSLPGTSGIHTQYF
TRBV11-2	NA	TRBJ2-2	NA	TGTGCCAGCAGCTTACAGGGGGGGGCCACCGGGGAGCTGTTTTTT	CASSLQGGATGELFF
TRBV18	TRBD1	TRBJ2-5	NA	TGTGCCAGCTCACCAAGGGGACAGCAAGAGACCCAGTACTTC	CASSPRGQQETQYF
TRBV19	NA	TRBJ2-6	few	TGTGCCAGTAGGGGGCCTGGGGCCAACGTCCTGACTTTC	CASRGPGANVLTF
TRBV6-5	NA	TRBJ1-2	NA	TGTGCCAGCATCCTCACCGGGACCTCTAACTATGGCTACACCTTC	CASILTGTSNYGYTF
TRBV7-9	NA	TRBJ2-3	NA	TGTGCCAGCAGCTTAGAGGGGTTCACAGATACGCAGTATTTT	CASSLEGFTDTQYF